This T cell receptor (beta chain) originates from a study of T cell changes during pregnancy in multiple sclerosis. Germline V gives CDR1 MNHEY, CDR2 SVGAGI. Trimming stripped 6 bases from V and 0 bases from J, with 14 bases between. The CDR3 contains 15 residues. Some clones are missing from TCRdb's copy, which holds only in-frame ones; the method was immunoSEQ multiplex PCR. The sample records 30,000 to 45,000 clones, about 91% being singletons. This TCR came from a female donor with multiple sclerosis, enrolled in a pregnancy study. The specimen was CD8+ T cells from peripheral blood mononuclear cells, collected before pregnancy. This rearrangement joins TRBV6-5 to TRBJ1-1, with D possibly being TRBD1 (5 bases). DNA for the CDR3: TGTGCCAGCAGCCCCACCCAGGGATTGAACACTGAAGCTTTCTTT. It codes for CASSPTQGLNTEAFF.